This T cell receptor (beta chain) originates from a study of early T cells in non-severe SARS-CoV-2 infection. Overall study results and limits: Reliance on VDJdb matching favored anti-spike CD8 responses; private and CD4 specificities were missed.

TCRdb reprocessed the 5' RACE reads via MiXCR and lists one record per CDR3 protein. The sample contains about 43,000 distinct CDR3 sequences, roughly 11% of which appear only once. The CDR3 extends over 13 amino acids. V was trimmed by 2 bases and J by 3 bases, leaving 5 bases between them. Germline lookup yields CDR1 ENHRY and CDR2 SYGVKD. Comment on this clonotype: The antigen remains unidentified.

The specimen sequenced was whole blood. The chain has TRBV10-3 and TRBJ1-5, with D unclear. The TCR comes from an adult who was a healthcare worker with PCR-confirmed SARS-CoV-2 infection or an uninfected control (not recorded which). Written as DNA, the CDR3 is TGTGCCATCAGTGAGACACACAATCAGCCCCAGCATTTT. Translation gives CAISETHNQPQHF.